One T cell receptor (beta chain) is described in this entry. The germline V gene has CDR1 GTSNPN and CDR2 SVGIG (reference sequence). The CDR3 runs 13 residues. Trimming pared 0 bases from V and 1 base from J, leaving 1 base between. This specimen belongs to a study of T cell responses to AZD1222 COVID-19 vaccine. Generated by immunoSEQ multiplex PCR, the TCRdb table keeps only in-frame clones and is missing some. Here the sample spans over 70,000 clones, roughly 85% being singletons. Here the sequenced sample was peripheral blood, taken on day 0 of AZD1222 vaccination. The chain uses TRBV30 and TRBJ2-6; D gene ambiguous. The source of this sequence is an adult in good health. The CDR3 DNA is TGTGCCTGGAGTGTATCTGGGGCCAACGTCCTGACTTTC. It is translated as CAWSVSGANVLTF.